These 3 T cell receptor beta chains came from one sample sequenced in a study of OX40 agonist ivuxolimab in advanced cancers. Profiling relied on immunoSEQ multiplex PCR, and the TCRdb table lists in-frame clones only, not all of them. This sample has approximately 45,000 clones, with 75% to 90% found just once. The sample in question was CD4+ or CD8+ T cells sorted from blood, obtained in a trial of the OX40 agonist ivuxolimab. The receptors stem from an adult with an advanced solid tumor such as melanoma, head and neck, liver or kidney cancer.

The rearrangement joins TRBV4-1 to TRBJ1-5; D gene ambiguous. The germline V gene encodes CDR1 MGHRA and CDR2 YSYEKL. The CDR3 has 17 residues. Deletions cut 1 base from V and 5 bases from J, with 18 bases between. CDR3 amino acids: CASSQGPALTSHQPQHF. Here the CDR3 DNA reads TGCGCCAGCAGCCAAGGTCCGGCCCTAACGTCCCATCAGCCCCAGCATTTT.

The chain combines TRBV19 with TRBJ1-2; D is unresolved. Per germline, CDR1 LNHDA and CDR2 SQIVND (reference sequence). The CDR3 covers 15 residues. V lost 7 bases and J 2 bases, leaving 17 bases between the germline ends. The DNA for the CDR3 is TGTGCCAGTATCACCAGAGGTGGGCAGAACTATGGCTACACCTTC. Translated: CASITRGGQNYGYTF.

This clone was seen just once. This chain connects TRBV4-1 to TRBJ1-2; the D is unclear. The CDR3 covers 12 residues. Trimming removed 2 bases from V and 3 bases from J, with 4 bases in between. Germline V gene lookup returns CDR1 MGHRA and CDR2 YSYEKL. This chain's CDR3 is CASSQTYYGYTF. The CDR3, as DNA: TGCGCCAGCAGCCAAACGTACTATGGCTACACCTTC.